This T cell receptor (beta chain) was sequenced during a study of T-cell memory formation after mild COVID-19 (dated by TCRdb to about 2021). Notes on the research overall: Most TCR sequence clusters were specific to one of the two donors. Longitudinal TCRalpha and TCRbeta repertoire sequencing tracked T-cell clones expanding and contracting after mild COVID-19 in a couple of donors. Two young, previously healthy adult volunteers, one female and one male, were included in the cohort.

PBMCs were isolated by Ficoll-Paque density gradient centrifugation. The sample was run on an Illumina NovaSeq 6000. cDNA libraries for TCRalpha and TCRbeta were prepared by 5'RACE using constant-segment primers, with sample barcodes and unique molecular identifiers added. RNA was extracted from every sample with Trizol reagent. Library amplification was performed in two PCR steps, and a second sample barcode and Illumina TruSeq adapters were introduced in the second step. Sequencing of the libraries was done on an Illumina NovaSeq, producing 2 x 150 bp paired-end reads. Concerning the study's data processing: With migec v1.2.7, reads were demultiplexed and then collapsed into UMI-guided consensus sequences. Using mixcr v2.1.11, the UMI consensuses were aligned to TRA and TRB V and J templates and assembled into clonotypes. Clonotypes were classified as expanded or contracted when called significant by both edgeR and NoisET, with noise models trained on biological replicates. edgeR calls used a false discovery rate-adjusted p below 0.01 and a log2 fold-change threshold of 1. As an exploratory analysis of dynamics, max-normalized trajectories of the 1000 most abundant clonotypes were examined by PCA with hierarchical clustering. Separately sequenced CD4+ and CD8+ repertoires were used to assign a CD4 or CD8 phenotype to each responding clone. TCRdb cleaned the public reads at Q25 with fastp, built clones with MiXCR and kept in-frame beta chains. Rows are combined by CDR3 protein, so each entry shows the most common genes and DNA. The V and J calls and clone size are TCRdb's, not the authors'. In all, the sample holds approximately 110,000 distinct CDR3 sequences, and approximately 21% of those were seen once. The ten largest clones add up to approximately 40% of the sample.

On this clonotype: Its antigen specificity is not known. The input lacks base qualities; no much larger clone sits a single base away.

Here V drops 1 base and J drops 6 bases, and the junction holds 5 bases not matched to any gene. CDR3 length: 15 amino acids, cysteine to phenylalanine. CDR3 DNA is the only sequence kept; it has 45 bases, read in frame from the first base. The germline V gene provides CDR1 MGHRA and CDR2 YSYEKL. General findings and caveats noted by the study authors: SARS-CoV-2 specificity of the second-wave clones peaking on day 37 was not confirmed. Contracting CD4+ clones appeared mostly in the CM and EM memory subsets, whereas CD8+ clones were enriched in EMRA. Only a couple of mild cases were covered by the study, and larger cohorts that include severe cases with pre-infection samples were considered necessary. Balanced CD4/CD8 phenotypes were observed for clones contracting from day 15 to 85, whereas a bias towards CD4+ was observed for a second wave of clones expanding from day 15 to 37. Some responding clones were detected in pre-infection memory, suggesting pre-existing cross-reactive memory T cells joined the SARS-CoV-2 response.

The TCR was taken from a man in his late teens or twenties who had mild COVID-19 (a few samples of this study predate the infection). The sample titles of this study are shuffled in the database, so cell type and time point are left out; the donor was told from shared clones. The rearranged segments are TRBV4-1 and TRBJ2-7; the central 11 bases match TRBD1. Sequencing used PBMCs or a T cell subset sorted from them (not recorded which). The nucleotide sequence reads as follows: TGCGCCAGCAGCCAAGTTTTGGACAGGGGGCTCGAGCAGTACTTC. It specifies CASSQVLDRGLEQYF.